The rows below give T cell receptor beta chains drawn from one sample of a study of cytomegalovirus exposure and HLA in healthy donors. TCRdb keeps only in-frame clones here, not all; method: immunoSEQ multiplex PCR. The sample table includes 40,000 to 50,000 clones. Material for sequencing was PBMCs. The receptors were sampled from a woman under 40 in good health and CMV-seronegative. Each CDR3 is given with its conserved first and last residue. Each record gives: D gene, V gene, J gene, CDR3 length, CDR3 DNA, CDR3 protein. A D gene is named only where the DNA matches it firmly.

d_gene: TRBD2; v_gene: TRBV5-4; j_gene: TRBJ2-1; len: 17; CDR3nt: TGTGCCAGCAGCTTGGGGGGACTAGCGGGAGGGTACAATGAGCAGTTCTTC; CDR3aa: CASSLGGLAGGYNEQFF
d_gene: -; v_gene: TRBV29-1; j_gene: TRBJ2-3; len: 14; CDR3nt: TGCAGCGTTGTCGGGGGTCGGAGGGCAGATACGCAGTATTTT; CDR3aa: CSVVGGRRADTQYF
d_gene: TRBD2; v_gene: TRBV28; j_gene: TRBJ2-7; len: 14; CDR3nt: TGTGCCAGCAGTTTCATAGCGGGCGGACGGGAGCAGTACTTC; CDR3aa: CASSFIAGGREQYF
d_gene: TRBD2; v_gene: TRBV29-1; j_gene: TRBJ2-1; len: 14; CDR3nt: TGCAGCGCCCGTGGCGGGAGTGCATTCAATGAGCAGTTCTTC; CDR3aa: CSARGGSAFNEQFF
d_gene: TRBD1; v_gene: TRBV11-2; j_gene: TRBJ2-7; len: 15; CDR3nt: TGTGCCAGCAGCATGTGGGACAGGGATTCGGACGAGCAGTACTTC; CDR3aa: CASSMWDRDSDEQYF
d_gene: TRBD2; v_gene: TRBV10-2; j_gene: TRBJ2-7; len: 16; CDR3nt: TGCGCCAGCCGCCCCCCCGGACTAGCGGAATCCTACGAGCAGTACTTC; CDR3aa: CASRPPGLAESYEQYF
d_gene: TRBD1; v_gene: TRBV20-1; j_gene: TRBJ2-7; len: 11; CDR3nt: TGCAGTGCCCGATGGGGGGACAGGGATTATTTC; CDR3aa: CSARWGDRDYF
d_gene: TRBD2; v_gene: TRBV6-5; j_gene: TRBJ2-3; len: 14; CDR3nt: TGTGCCAGCAGAAGACTAGCGGACACAGATACGCAGTATTTT; CDR3aa: CASRRLADTDTQYF
d_gene: -; v_gene: TRBV28; j_gene: TRBJ2-1; len: 13; CDR3nt: TGTGCCAGCAGTTTACTGGGGAGCAATGAGCAGTTCTTC; CDR3aa: CASSLLGSNEQFF
d_gene: TRBD2; v_gene: TRBV4-1; j_gene: TRBJ2-7; len: 15; CDR3nt: TGCGCCAGCAGCCAAGTGGGACTAGCGCAGTACGAGCAGTACTTC; CDR3aa: CASSQVGLAQYEQYF
d_gene: -; v_gene: TRBV28; j_gene: TRBJ1-5; len: 15; CDR3nt: TGTGCCAGCAGTTTCCCCCAGGGCACTTATCAGCCCCAGCATTTT; CDR3aa: CASSFPQGTYQPQHF
d_gene: -; v_gene: TRBV27; j_gene: TRBJ1-3; len: 15; CDR3nt: TGTGCCAGCAGCCCCGGACTGCCCTCTGGAAACACCATATATTTT; CDR3aa: CASSPGLPSGNTIYF
d_gene: TRBD1; v_gene: TRBV29-1; j_gene: TRBJ2-5; len: 13; CDR3nt: TGCAGCGTTGAAGAGGACAGGCAAGAGACCCAGTACTTC; CDR3aa: CSVEEDRQETQYF
d_gene: -; v_gene: TRBV19; j_gene: TRBJ2-1; len: 14; CDR3nt: TGTGCCAGTAGTCTCGCCTGGGCGGGGAATGAGCAGTTCTTC; CDR3aa: CASSLAWAGNEQFF
d_gene: TRBD2; v_gene: TRBV6-6; j_gene: TRBJ2-1; len: 14; CDR3nt: TGTGCCAGCGGCGCGGGAGTCTCCTACAATGAGCAGTTCTTC; CDR3aa: CASGAGVSYNEQFF
d_gene: TRBD1; v_gene: TRBV18; j_gene: TRBJ1-2; len: 13; CDR3nt: TGTGCCACCACAGGGGACTCTAACTATGGCTACACCTTC; CDR3aa: CATTGDSNYGYTF
d_gene: -; v_gene: TRBV28; j_gene: TRBJ2-7; len: 14; CDR3nt: TGTGCCAGCAGCTCGCGGAGAGGCCTATACGAGCAGTACTTC; CDR3aa: CASSSRRGLYEQYF
d_gene: -; v_gene: TRBV9; j_gene: TRBJ2-7; len: 15; CDR3nt: TGTGCCAGCAGCGTAGCTACGACTTCACTGTACGAGCAGTACTTC; CDR3aa: CASSVATTSLYEQYF
d_gene: -; v_gene: TRBV25-1; j_gene: TRBJ1-4; len: 13; CDR3nt: TGTGCCAGCAGTTTGCGGGCTAATGAAAAACTGTTTTTT; CDR3aa: CASSLRANEKLFF
d_gene: TRBD1; v_gene: TRBV5-6; j_gene: TRBJ1-1; len: 15; CDR3nt: TGTGCCAGCAGCTTGGTGGGGACAGGGGGGACTGAAGCTTTCTTT; CDR3aa: CASSLVGTGGTEAFF
d_gene: TRBD2; v_gene: TRBV6-1; j_gene: TRBJ2-7; len: 15; CDR3nt: TGTGCCAGCAGTGAAGCAGCGGGAGGGGGGTACGAGCAGTACTTC; CDR3aa: CASSEAAGGGYEQYF
d_gene: TRBD1; v_gene: TRBV18; j_gene: TRBJ1-2; len: 14; CDR3nt: TGTGCCAGCTCACCTTCCGGGACAGGGGTTGGCTACACCTTC; CDR3aa: CASSPSGTGVGYTF
d_gene: -; v_gene: TRBV6-5; j_gene: TRBJ1-1; len: 16; CDR3nt: TGTGCCAGCAGTTACTCGATGGGGGCGGGGAACACTGAAGCTTTCTTT; CDR3aa: CASSYSMGAGNTEAFF
d_gene: TRBD1; v_gene: TRBV9; j_gene: TRBJ2-7; len: 16; CDR3nt: TGTGCCAGCAGCCCACTGGGACAGGGGGCATTACGGGAGCAGTACTTC; CDR3aa: CASSPLGQGALREQYF
d_gene: TRBD1; v_gene: TRBV29-1; j_gene: TRBJ1-6; len: 13; CDR3nt: TGCAGCGTCCGGACAGGGGAAGATTCACCCCTCCACTTT; CDR3aa: CSVRTGEDSPLHF
d_gene: -; v_gene: TRBV6-6; j_gene: TRBJ1-4; len: 15; CDR3nt: TGTGCCAGCAGTTACCCTGGACAGCAGAATGAAAAACTGTTTTTT; CDR3aa: CASSYPGQQNEKLFF
d_gene: TRBD1; v_gene: TRBV5-4; j_gene: TRBJ2-7; len: 15; CDR3nt: TGTGCCAGCTCGAAGGGGACAGCGGTTACCTACGAGCAGTACTTC; CDR3aa: CASSKGTAVTYEQYF
d_gene: -; v_gene: TRBV28; j_gene: TRBJ2-7; len: 14; CDR3nt: TGTGCCACCCGCACACAGGGGGGGGGCTACGAGCAGTACTTC; CDR3aa: CATRTQGGGYEQYF
d_gene: -; v_gene: TRBV5-6; j_gene: TRBJ1-2; len: 16; CDR3nt: TGTGCCAGCAGCTTGAGATTTGGAGGAACCCTCTATGGCTACACCTTC; CDR3aa: CASSLRFGGTLYGYTF
d_gene: TRBD2; v_gene: TRBV4-2; j_gene: TRBJ2-2; len: 15; CDR3nt: TGTGCATCCGGGACTAGCGGGAGAGTAACCGGGGAGCTGTTTTTT; CDR3aa: CASGTSGRVTGELFF
d_gene: -; v_gene: TRBV7-9; j_gene: TRBJ2-7; len: 15; CDR3nt: TGTGCCAGCAACTCACTCAGCGGAGGCCGTCTCGAGCAGTACTTC; CDR3aa: CASNSLSGGRLEQYF
d_gene: TRBD2; v_gene: TRBV4-1; j_gene: TRBJ2-1; len: 16; CDR3nt: TGCGCCAGCAGCCAAGAGCTAGGACTAGCGGATAATGAGCAGTTCTTC; CDR3aa: CASSQELGLADNEQFF
d_gene: TRBD1; v_gene: TRBV5-1; j_gene: TRBJ1-1; len: 14; CDR3nt: TGCGCCAGCAGCCGAACCGGGACAGCCGAAAAAGCTTTCTTT; CDR3aa: CASSRTGTAEKAFF
d_gene: -; v_gene: TRBV4-1; j_gene: TRBJ2-1; len: 14; CDR3nt: TGCGCCAGCAGCCACACGTTACTTGCCAATGAGCAGTTCTTC; CDR3aa: CASSHTLLANEQFF
d_gene: TRBD2; v_gene: TRBV30; j_gene: TRBJ2-7; len: 15; CDR3nt: TGTGCCTGCAGACTAGCGGGAGGGTGGTCTCGCGAGCAGTACTTC; CDR3aa: CACRLAGGWSREQYF
d_gene: TRBD2; v_gene: TRBV5-3; j_gene: TRBJ2-7; len: 18; CDR3nt: TGTGCCAGACGAAGGAGGACTAGCGAGGGTTGTGGGGCCTACGAGCAGTACTTC; CDR3aa: CARRRRTSEGCGAYEQYF
d_gene: TRBD1; v_gene: TRBV19; j_gene: TRBJ2-1; len: 14; CDR3nt: TGTGCCAGTCGCTCCGGGACAGGGTACAATGAGCAGTTCTTC; CDR3aa: CASRSGTGYNEQFF
d_gene: -; v_gene: TRBV6-5; j_gene: TRBJ1-2; len: 16; CDR3nt: TGTGCCAGCAGTTACTCGTTCCAGGGAGGGGGCTATGGCTACACCTTC; CDR3aa: CASSYSFQGGGYGYTF
d_gene: -; v_gene: TRBV7-9; j_gene: TRBJ2-7; len: 15; CDR3nt: TGTGCCAGCAGCTCCATCCACTCAGGCGACAAGGAGCAGTACTTC; CDR3aa: CASSSIHSGDKEQYF
d_gene: TRBD1; v_gene: TRBV28; j_gene: TRBJ1-2; len: 11; CDR3nt: TGTGCCAGCTTTCAGGGGGCGGGCTACACCTTC; CDR3aa: CASFQGAGYTF
d_gene: -; v_gene: TRBV28; j_gene: TRBJ2-1; len: 17; CDR3nt: TGTGCCAGCAGTGTAGAACCCGACAGAGTAGATCACAATGAGCAGTTCTTC; CDR3aa: CASSVEPDRVDHNEQFF
d_gene: -; v_gene: TRBV6-5; j_gene: TRBJ1-1; len: 15; CDR3nt: TGTGCCAGCAGTTACACCTATCAGGGAATCACTGAAGCTTTCTTT; CDR3aa: CASSYTYQGITEAFF
d_gene: TRBD1; v_gene: TRBV30; j_gene: TRBJ1-4; len: 15; CDR3nt: TGTGCCTGGAGTTTCAGGGGGCGCTCAAGTGAAAAACTGTTTTTT; CDR3aa: CAWSFRGRSSEKLFF
d_gene: TRBD2; v_gene: TRBV4-2; j_gene: TRBJ2-7; len: 15; CDR3nt: TGTGCCAGCAGCCAAGAGCCTAGCGGGGCCTACGAGCAGTACTTC; CDR3aa: CASSQEPSGAYEQYF
d_gene: TRBD2; v_gene: TRBV7-3; j_gene: TRBJ2-3; len: 16; CDR3nt: TGTGCCAGCAGCGTCTCTAGCGGGAAGCTCACAGATACGCAGTATTTT; CDR3aa: CASSVSSGKLTDTQYF
d_gene: -; v_gene: TRBV18; j_gene: TRBJ1-2; len: 14; CDR3nt: TGTGCCAGCTCACTAACAGGGCTGGACTATGGCTACACCTTC; CDR3aa: CASSLTGLDYGYTF
d_gene: TRBD1; v_gene: TRBV6-5; j_gene: TRBJ1-1; len: 16; CDR3nt: TGTGCCAGCAGTTACTCGGCAGGGGGCGGGAACACTGAAGCTTTCTTT; CDR3aa: CASSYSAGGGNTEAFF
d_gene: -; v_gene: TRBV9; j_gene: TRBJ1-1; len: 13; CDR3nt: TGTGCCAGCAGCGTAGTTATGAACACTGAAGCTTTCTTT; CDR3aa: CASSVVMNTEAFF
d_gene: -; v_gene: TRBV4-1; j_gene: TRBJ1-1; len: 16; CDR3nt: TGCGCCAGCAGCCAAGAATCGGACAGCTTCAACACTGAAGCTTTCTTT; CDR3aa: CASSQESDSFNTEAFF
d_gene: TRBD2; v_gene: TRBV18; j_gene: TRBJ2-3; len: 17; CDR3nt: TGTGCCAGCTCACCGGGACTAGCGGGAAGAGGCACAGATACGCAGTATTTT; CDR3aa: CASSPGLAGRGTDTQYF
d_gene: -; v_gene: TRBV14; j_gene: TRBJ1-3; len: 17; CDR3nt: TGTGCCAGCAGCCAAGGAGGCCGGCCAAGCTCTGGAAACACCATATATTTT; CDR3aa: CASSQGGRPSSGNTIYF
d_gene: -; v_gene: TRBV6-1; j_gene: TRBJ2-2; len: 14; CDR3nt: TGTGCCAGCAGCTCGGACAGCTCCACCGGGGAGCTGTTTTTT; CDR3aa: CASSSDSSTGELFF
d_gene: TRBD1; v_gene: TRBV2; j_gene: TRBJ2-5; len: 13; CDR3nt: TGTGCCAGCAGGGTCGACAGGGTGGAGACCCAGTACTTC; CDR3aa: CASRVDRVETQYF
d_gene: TRBD1; v_gene: TRBV28; j_gene: TRBJ2-7; len: 14; CDR3nt: TGTGCCAGCAGTTCCGGGACAGCTAAATACGAGCAGTACTTC; CDR3aa: CASSSGTAKYEQYF
d_gene: -; v_gene: TRBV6-5; j_gene: TRBJ2-1; len: 15; CDR3nt: TGTGCCAGCAGCCTACTAGCATCTCAATACAATGAGCAGTTCTTC; CDR3aa: CASSLLASQYNEQFF
d_gene: -; v_gene: TRBV29-1; j_gene: TRBJ2-5; len: 10; CDR3nt: TGCAGCGTTGAACGTGAGAACCAGTACTTC; CDR3aa: CSVERENQYF